These T cell receptor beta chains were read from a single sample in a study of graft-versus-host responses after intestinal transplantation. Sequencing used immunoSEQ multiplex PCR; TCRdb keeps in-frame clones, though not all of them. The table includes 90,000 to 150,000 clones, around 95% detected once. These receptors have no identified antigens. This specimen was unstimulated CD8+ T cells sorted from spleen or lymph node cells, taken before intestinal transplant. These receptors all stem from a human donor who received an intestinal transplant. Each CDR3 is given with its conserved first and last residue. Each record gives: clone size, D gene, J gene, V gene, CDR3 length, CDR3 DNA, CDR3 protein. D genes are given only for firm matches. Not all rows give a size; the values are once, few, many and, for expanded clones, a class.

>NA|NA|TRBJ2-2|TRBV5-8|17
TGTGCCAGCAGCCTACTTGAGGGAGAGAGGTACGCCGGGGAGCTGTTTTTT
CASSLLEGERYAGELFF
>NA|NA|TRBJ2-3|TRBV11-3|16
TGTGCCAGCAGCGCGTCCCTTGGGGGCGCCGCAGATACGCAGTATTTT
CASSASLGGAADTQYF
>NA|TRBD2|TRBJ2-5|TRBV9|16
TGTGCCAGCAGCGTAGACTGGGGGGGAGGGATAGAGACCCAGTACTTC
CASSVDWGGGIETQYF
>NA|NA|TRBJ2-7|TRBV30|12
TGTGCCTGGAGAACTAGTTCCTACGAGCAGTACTTC
CAWRTSSYEQYF
>NA|NA|TRBJ2-5|TRBV6-1|16
TGTGCCAGCAGTGAAGGGCCCGGGCTATCTGGGGAGACCCAGTACTTC
CASSEGPGLSGETQYF
>NA|TRBD1|TRBJ2-3|TRBV6-5|14
TGTGCCAGCAGTGGGACAGGGGGCACAGATACGCAGTATTTT
CASSGTGGTDTQYF
>NA|TRBD2|TRBJ2-7|TRBV5-1|12
TGCGCCAGCAGCTTCGCGGGAGTAGAGCAGTACTTC
CASSFAGVEQYF
>NA|NA|TRBJ2-7|TRBV25-1|15
TGTGCCAGCAGTGCGGCAGGGGGGGACGTATACGAGCAGTACTTC
CASSAAGGDVYEQYF
>NA|TRBD1|TRBJ2-7|TRBV20-1|11
TGCAGTGCTATACAGGGGTACGAGCAGTACTTC
CSAIQGYEQYF
>once|TRBD1|TRBJ2-2|TRBV7-3|16
TGTGCCAGCAGCGCAACAGGGGTCGGGCGCACCGGGGAGCTGTTTTTT
CASSATGVGRTGELFF
>NA|TRBD1|TRBJ2-7|TRBV19|13
TGTGCCAGCCGGGACAGGGGATCGTACGAGCAGTACTTC
CASRDRGSYEQYF
>once|NA|TRBJ2-7|TRBV11-2|13
TGTGCCAGCAGCACAAAGACTAGTGCCGAGCAGTACTTC
CASSTKTSAEQYF
>NA|NA|TRBJ2-7|TRBV9|13
TGTGCCAGCAGCGGGGGACCTTTCTACGAGCAGTACTTC
CASSGGPFYEQYF
>NA|NA|TRBJ2-7|TRBV7-2|12
TGTGCCAGCAGCGAGCCCTCCTACGAGCAGTACTTC
CASSEPSYEQYF
>NA|NA|TRBJ2-7|TRBV5-4|15
TGTGCCAGCAGCTTGGGTTGGGGCAGGTCCTACGAGCAGTACTTC
CASSLGWGRSYEQYF
>NA|NA|TRBJ2-7|TRBV27|15
TGTGCCAGCAGTCCGGTGACTACCCGTCCCTACGAGCAGTACTTC
CASSPVTTRPYEQYF
>NA|NA|TRBJ1-2|TRBV29-1|13
TGCAGCGTTGAAGATGGTAGGGGGTATGGCTACACCTTC
CSVEDGRGYGYTF
>NA|TRBD2|TRBJ2-7|TRBV4-3|22
TGCGCCAGCAGCCAAGATGGTCTGGTTTCTCGGCTACCTAGCGGGAGGGAATACGAGCAGTACTTC
CASSQDGLVSRLPSGREYEQYF
>few|NA|TRBJ2-1|TRBV11-1|12
TGTGCCAGCAGCTTAGAATACAATGAGCAGTTCTTC
CASSLEYNEQFF
>NA|NA|TRBJ2-3|TRBV6-5|16
TGTGCCAGCAGTTACGCGGGTCTAGCCCCCACAGATACGCAGTATTTT
CASSYAGLAPTDTQYF